The 7 T cell receptor beta chains below all came from one sample that was sequenced in a study of cytomegalovirus exposure and HLA in healthy donors (dated by TCRdb to the late 2010s). The library was built by means of the immunoSEQ multiplex PCR assay. TCRdb obtained this table from immuneACCESS and retained in-frame rearrangements with V and J assigned. These tables miss some clones; where compared with another copy, unresolved V genes account for less than half of the shortfall, and the remainder is unexplained. The sample table contains roughly 180,000 clones; only one count was recorded for around nine tenths of them. The ten largest clonotypes hold 7.2% of the sample. Sequencing was carried out using PBMCs. Source of these receptors: a man aged 25-45 years in good health and CMV-seropositive.

J is TRBJ2-7 and V is TRBV9; 7 nucleotides match TRBD1. The V gene's germline CDR1 is SGDLS and CDR2 YYNGEE. The CDR3 has 14 residues. Trimming removed 2 bases from V and 4 bases from J; junction bases left unmatched: 6. The CDR3 DNA reads as TGTGCCAGCAGCGTCGCCGGGACAGCATACGAGCAGTACTTC. This encodes CASSVAGTAYEQYF.

The chain combines TRBV6-5 with TRBJ1-6; D call uncertain. The ends were cut back, 8 bases at V and 7 bases at J, with 12 bases in the middle. Germline lookup yields CDR1 MNHEY and CDR2 SVGAGI. This CDR3 contains 13 residues. The CDR3 reads CASWTGRNSPLHF. The CDR3 DNA reads TGTGCCAGCTGGACCGGGAGGAATTCACCCCTCCACTTT.

The J gene is TRBJ2-3, the V gene TRBV7-9, with D possibly being TRBD2 (6 bases). Trimming shortened V by 3 bases and J by 5 bases, and 12 bases separated the two germline ends. Germline V CDR1 and CDR2: SEHNR, FQNEAQ (reference sequence). This CDR3 comprises 14 residues. CDR3 loop: CASSFLEGKDTQYF. As DNA, the CDR3 is TGTGCCAGCAGCTTCTTGGAGGGGAAAGATACGCAGTATTTT.

The V gene is TRBV28, the J gene TRBJ2-5; D is unresolved. V lost 2 bases to trimming and J lost 5 bases, with 9 bases between them. The germline gives CDR1 MDHEN, CDR2 SYDVKM. The CDR3 length is 13 residues. CDR3 amino acids: CASSLVNTETQYF. In nucleotides, the CDR3 is TGTGCCAGCAGTTTAGTTAATACGGAGACCCAGTACTTC.

This chain uses TRBV6-6 with TRBJ2-2; TRBD1 or TRBD2 may be the D gene (7 bases each). V was shortened by 5 bases and J by 4 bases, with 17 bases between the two germline ends. CDR3 length: 16 amino acids. Germline V gene data show CDR1 as MNHNY and CDR2 as SVGAGI (reference sequence). The CDR3 spells CASSPPQGRGTGELFF. CDR3 bases: TGTGCCAGCAGTCCTCCACAGGGGAGGGGCACCGGGGAGCTGTTTTTT.

V usage is TRBV7-6 and J usage is TRBJ2-3; D gene ambiguous. Germline CDR1 reads SGHVS; CDR2 reads FNYEAQ. The V end lost 1 base, the J end lost 1 base, and 12 bases lay between the germline ends. The CDR3 spans 16 residues. CDR3 residues: CASSLGRASGTDTQYF. The CDR3 DNA follows: TGTGCCAGCAGCTTAGGGCGAGCTTCTGGCACAGATACGCAGTATTTT. Supplemented by reference TRBV7-6 and TRBJ2-3, the full variable domain reads GAGVSQSPRYKVTKRGQDVALRCDPISGHVSLYWYRQALGQGPEFLTYFNYEAQQDKSGLPNDRFSAERPEGSISTLTIQRTEQRDSAMYRCASSLGRASGTDTQYFGPGTRLTVL.

The rearrangement joins TRBV9 to TRBJ1-3, with D possibly TRBD1 on 6 matching bases. The CDR3 has 16 amino acids. V was trimmed by 4 bases and J by 3 bases, leaving 17 bases between them. The germline V gene encodes CDR1 SGDLS and CDR2 YYNGEE. The CDR3 region has the DNA TGTGCCAGCAGCCCCACCTGGGGGGCAGGTGGAAACACCATATATTTT. It is translated as CASSPTWGAGGNTIYF.